This section outlines one T cell receptor beta chain sequence together with its context. Deletions cut 7 bases from V and 4 bases from J, with 16 bases between. The CDR3 loop spans 14 amino acids. The germline CDR1 and CDR2 sequences are SGHTA and FQGNSA. The data were produced by immunoSEQ multiplex PCR, yet TCRdb's version contains in-frame clones alone and is incomplete. The sample shows 250,000 or so clones, approximately 90% of them seen only once. The record originates from a study of blood T cell repertoires in COVID-19. The V and J genes are TRBV7-2 and TRBJ2-5; tentatively, D is TRBD2 (7 bases). Source material: peripheral blood. The sequence was obtained from a man aged 18 to 30 with active or convalescent COVID-19. The CDR3: CASTEGGAAETQYF. The CDR3 region has the DNA TGTGCCAGCACCGAGGGGGGGGCGGCAGAGACCCAGTACTTC.